This T cell receptor (beta chain) derives from a study of blood T cell repertoires in COVID-19. Under the authors' procedure: Estimation of nucleated cell counts relied on the amplification of reference gene primers. The protocol was immunoSEQ multiplex PCR, while the TCRdb copy is restricted to in-frame clones and leaves out a portion. The V and J calls and clone size are taken from that table; D and trimming were inferred from the DNA. This table has under 150,000 clones, roughly 90% appearing once. Germline V CDR1 and CDR2: SQVTM, ANQGSEA. The trim removed 6 bases at V and 4 bases at J, leaving 18 bases unmatched. The CDR3 runs 17 residues.

This sequence was found in a man aged 50-59 years with active or convalescent COVID-19. J is TRBJ2-7 and V is TRBV29-1; 10 bases map to TRBD1. Material for sequencing was peripheral blood. In DNA, the CDR3 is TGCAGCGTCTCCGAGACCTGGGACAGGGGAGAGGGTTACGAGCAGTACTTC. This encodes CSVSETWDRGEGYEQYF.